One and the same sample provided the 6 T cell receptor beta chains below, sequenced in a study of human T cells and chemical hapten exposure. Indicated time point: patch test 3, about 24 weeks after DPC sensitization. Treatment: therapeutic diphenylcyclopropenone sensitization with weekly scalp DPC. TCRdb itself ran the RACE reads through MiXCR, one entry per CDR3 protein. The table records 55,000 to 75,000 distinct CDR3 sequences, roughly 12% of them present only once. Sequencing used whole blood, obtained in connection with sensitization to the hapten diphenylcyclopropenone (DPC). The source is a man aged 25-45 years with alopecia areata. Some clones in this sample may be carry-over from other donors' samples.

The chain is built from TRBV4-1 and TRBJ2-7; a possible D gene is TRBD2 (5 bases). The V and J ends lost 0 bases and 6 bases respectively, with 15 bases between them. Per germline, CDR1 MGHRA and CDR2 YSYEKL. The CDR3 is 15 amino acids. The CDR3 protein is CASSQESGQEVEQYF. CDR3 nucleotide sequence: TGCGCCAGCAGCCAAGAGAGCGGTCAGGAGGTCGAGCAGTACTTC.

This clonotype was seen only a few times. The CDR3 spells CASSIGGSGRQETQYF. The CDR3 coding sequence is TGTGCCAGTAGTATAGGGGGGTCAGGGAGGCAAGAGACCCAGTACTTC. The genes are TRBV19 and TRBJ2-5; maybe TRBD2 (6 bases). The germline V gene has CDR1 LNHDA and CDR2 SQIVND (reference sequence). V lost 1 base to trimming and J lost 2 bases, with 14 bases between them. The length of the CDR3 is 16 residues. Complete variable domain (other parts from reference TRBV19 and TRBJ2-5): DGGITQSPKYLFRKEGQNVTLSCEQNLNHDAMYWYRQDPGQGLRLIYYSQIVNDFQKGDIAEGYSVSREKKESFPLTVTSAQKNPTAFYLCASSIGGSGRQETQYFGPGTRLLVL.

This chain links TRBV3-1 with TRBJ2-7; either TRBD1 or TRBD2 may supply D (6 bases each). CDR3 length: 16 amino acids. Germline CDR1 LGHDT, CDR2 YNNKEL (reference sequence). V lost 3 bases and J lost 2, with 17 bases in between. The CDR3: CASSHPPGAGPYEQYF. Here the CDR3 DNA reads TGTGCCAGCAGCCACCCCCCAGGGGCGGGACCCTACGAGCAGTACTTC.

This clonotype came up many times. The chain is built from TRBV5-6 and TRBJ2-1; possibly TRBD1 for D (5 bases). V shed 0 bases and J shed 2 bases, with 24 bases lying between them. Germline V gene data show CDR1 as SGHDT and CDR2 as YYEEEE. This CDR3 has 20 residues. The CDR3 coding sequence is TGTGCCAGCAGCTTGGTTAGGGCAGGGCGTTACCCGACCCCCTACAATGAGCAGTTCTTC. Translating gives CASSLVRAGRYPTPYNEQFF. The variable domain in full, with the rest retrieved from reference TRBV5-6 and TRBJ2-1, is DAGVTQSPTHLIKTRGQQVTLRCSPKSGHDTVSWYQQALGQGPQFIFQYYEEEERQRGNFPDRFSGHQFPNYSSELNVNALLLGDSALYLCASSLVRAGRYPTPYNEQFFGPGTRLTVL.

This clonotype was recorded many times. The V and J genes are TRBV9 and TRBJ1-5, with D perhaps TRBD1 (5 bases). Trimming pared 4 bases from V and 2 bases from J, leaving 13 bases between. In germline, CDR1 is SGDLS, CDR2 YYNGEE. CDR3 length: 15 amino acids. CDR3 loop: CASSPGGARNQPQHF. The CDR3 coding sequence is TGTGCCAGCAGCCCCGGTGGGGCTCGCAATCAGCCCCAGCATTTT.

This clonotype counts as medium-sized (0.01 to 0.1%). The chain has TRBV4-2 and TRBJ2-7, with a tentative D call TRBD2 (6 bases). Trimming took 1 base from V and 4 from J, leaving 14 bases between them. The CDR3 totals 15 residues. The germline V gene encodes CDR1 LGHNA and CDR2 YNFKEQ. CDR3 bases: TGTGCCAGCAGCCAAGGCACTACGGGAGTATACGAGCAGTACTTC. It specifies CASSQGTTGVYEQYF.